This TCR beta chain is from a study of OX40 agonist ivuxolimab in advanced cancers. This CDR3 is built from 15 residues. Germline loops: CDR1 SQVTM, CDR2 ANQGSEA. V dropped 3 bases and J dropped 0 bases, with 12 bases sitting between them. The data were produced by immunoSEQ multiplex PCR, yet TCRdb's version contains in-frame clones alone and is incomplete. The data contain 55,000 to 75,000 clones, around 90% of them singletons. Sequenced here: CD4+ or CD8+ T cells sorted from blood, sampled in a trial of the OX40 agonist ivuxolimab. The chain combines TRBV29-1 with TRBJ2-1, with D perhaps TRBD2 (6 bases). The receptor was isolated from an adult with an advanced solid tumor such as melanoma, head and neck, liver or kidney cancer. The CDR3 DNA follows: TGCAGCGTTGATGGGACTCCAAGCTCCTACAATGAGCAGTTCTTC. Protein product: CSVDGTPSSYNEQFF.